The clone carrying this T cell receptor (beta chain) appeared a few times. The target antigen is unknown. The sample comes from a study of response to subunit inactivated influenza vaccine. Findings and caveats of the study: After each seasonal influenza vaccination, few new T cells are recruited, the authors suggested.

Germline V gene lookup returns CDR1 LGHNA and CDR2 YSLEER. J gave up 4 bases and V 0 bases, and 7 bases lay outside the gene matches. This CDR3 is 17 amino acids long. TCRdb used MiXCR to reprocess the RT-PCR reads, holding one entry per CDR3 protein. The sample yields 500,000 to 600,000 distinct CDR3 sequences, about 12% seen once. The source material was PBMCs from blood, sampled on the day of vaccination. The gene calls are TRBV4-3 and TRBJ2-3; 10 nucleotides align to TRBD1. This receptor was taken from a man aged 50 or older who received an inactivated influenza vaccine. The CDR3 loop is CASSQDSGQGGPDTQYF. The CDR3, as DNA: TGCGCCAGCAGCCAAGATTCTGGACAGGGGGGTCCAGATACGCAGTATTTT.